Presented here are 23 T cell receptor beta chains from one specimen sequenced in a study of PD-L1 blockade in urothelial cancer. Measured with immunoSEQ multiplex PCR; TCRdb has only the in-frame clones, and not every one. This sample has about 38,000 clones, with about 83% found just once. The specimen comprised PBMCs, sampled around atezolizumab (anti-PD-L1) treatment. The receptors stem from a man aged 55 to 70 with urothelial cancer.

For the CDR3, the DNA is TGTGCCAGCAGTTCCGGACAAATCTGGAATGGCTACACCTTC. Encoded protein: CASSSGQIWNGYTF. The chain carries TRBV28 and TRBJ1-2; a possible D gene is TRBD1 (5 bases). Germline V gives CDR1 MDHEN, CDR2 SYDVKM. The CDR3 sequence is 14 residues long. Trimming took off 4 bases at V and 6 bases at J, with 15 bases between the two ends.

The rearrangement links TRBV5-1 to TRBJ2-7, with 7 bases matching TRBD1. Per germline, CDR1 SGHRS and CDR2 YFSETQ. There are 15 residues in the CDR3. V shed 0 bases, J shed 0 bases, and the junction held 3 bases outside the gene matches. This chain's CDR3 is CASSLAGTVSYEQYF. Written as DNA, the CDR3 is TGCGCCAGCAGCTTGGCGGGGACAGTCTCCTACGAGCAGTACTTC.

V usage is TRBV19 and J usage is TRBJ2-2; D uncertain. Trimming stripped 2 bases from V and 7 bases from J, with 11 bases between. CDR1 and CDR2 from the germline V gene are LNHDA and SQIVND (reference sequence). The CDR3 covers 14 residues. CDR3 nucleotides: TGTGCCAGTAGTATAAGAAACAGTGGCGGGGAGCTGTTTTTT. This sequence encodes CASSIRNSGGELFF.

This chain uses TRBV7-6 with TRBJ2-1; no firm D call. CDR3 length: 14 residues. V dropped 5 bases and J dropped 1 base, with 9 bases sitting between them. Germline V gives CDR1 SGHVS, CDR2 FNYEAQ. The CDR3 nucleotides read TGTGCCAGCAGCCCGGGTGGGTCCTACAATGAGCAGTTCTTC. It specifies CASSPGGSYNEQFF.

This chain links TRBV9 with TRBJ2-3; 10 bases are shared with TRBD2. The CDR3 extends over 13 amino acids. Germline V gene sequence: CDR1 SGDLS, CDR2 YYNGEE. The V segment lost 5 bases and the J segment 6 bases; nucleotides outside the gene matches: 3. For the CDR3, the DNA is TGTGCCAGCAGTACTAGCGGGGTTGATACGCAGTATTTT. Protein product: CASSTSGVDTQYF.

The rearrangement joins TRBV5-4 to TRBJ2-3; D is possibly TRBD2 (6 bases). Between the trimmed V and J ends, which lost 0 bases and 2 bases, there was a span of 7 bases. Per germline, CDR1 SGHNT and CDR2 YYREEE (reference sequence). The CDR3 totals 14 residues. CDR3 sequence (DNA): TGTGCCAGCAGCTTGGGCGGGACCACAGATACGCAGTATTTT. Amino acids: CASSLGGTTDTQYF. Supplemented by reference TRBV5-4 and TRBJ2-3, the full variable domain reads ETGVTQSPTHLIKTRGQQVTLRCSSQSGHNTVSWYQQALGQGPQFIFQYYREEENGRGNFPPRFSGLQFPNYSSELNVNALELDDSALYLCASSLGGTTDTQYFGPGTRLTVL.

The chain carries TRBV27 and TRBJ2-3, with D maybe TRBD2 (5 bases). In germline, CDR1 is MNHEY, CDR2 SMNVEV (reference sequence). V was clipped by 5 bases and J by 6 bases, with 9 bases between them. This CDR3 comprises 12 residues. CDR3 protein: CASSDSVDTQYF. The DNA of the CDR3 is TGTGCCAGCAGTGATAGCGTCGATACGCAGTATTTT.

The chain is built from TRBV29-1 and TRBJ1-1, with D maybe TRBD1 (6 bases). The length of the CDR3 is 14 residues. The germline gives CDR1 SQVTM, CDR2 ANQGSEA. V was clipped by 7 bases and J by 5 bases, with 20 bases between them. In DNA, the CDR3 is TGCAGCGCCACGACAGGATCACGGCAGACTGAAGCTTTCTTT. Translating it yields CSATTGSRQTEAFF. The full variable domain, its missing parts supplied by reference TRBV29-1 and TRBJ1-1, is SAVISQKPSRDICQRGTSLTIQCQVDSQVTMMFWYRQQPGQSLTLIATANQGSEATYESGFVIDKFPISRPNLTFSTLTVSNMSPEDSSIYLCSATTGSRQTEAFFGQGTRLTVV.

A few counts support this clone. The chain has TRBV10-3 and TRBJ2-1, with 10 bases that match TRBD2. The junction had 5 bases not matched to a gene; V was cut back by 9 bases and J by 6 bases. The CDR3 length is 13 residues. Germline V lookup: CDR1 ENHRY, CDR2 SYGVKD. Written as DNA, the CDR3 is TGTGCCATGCTAGCGGGAGAAGGCAATGAGCAGTTCTTC. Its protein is CAMLAGEGNEQFF.

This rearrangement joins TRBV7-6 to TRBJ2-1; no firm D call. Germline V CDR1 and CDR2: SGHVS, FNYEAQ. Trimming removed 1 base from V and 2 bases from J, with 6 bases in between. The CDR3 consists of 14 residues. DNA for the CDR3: TGTGCCAGCAGCTTAGGAGGCCCCTACAATGAGCAGTTCTTC. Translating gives CASSLGGPYNEQFF.

Here the CDR3 DNA reads TGTGCCAGTAGTGAGACTAGGGGTGAGCAGTTCTTC. Its protein product is CASSETRGEQFF. This sequence joins TRBV19 and TRBJ2-1; perhaps TRBD2 as D (6 bases). The V end lost 5 bases, the J end lost 9 bases, and 11 bases lay between the germline ends. The V gene's germline CDR1 is LNHDA and CDR2 SQIVND (reference sequence). The CDR3 covers 12 residues.

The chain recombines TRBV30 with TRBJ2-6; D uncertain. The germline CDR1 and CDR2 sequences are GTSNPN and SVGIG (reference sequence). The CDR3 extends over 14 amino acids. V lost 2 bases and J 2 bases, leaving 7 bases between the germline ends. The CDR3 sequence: CAWSLAPGANVLTF. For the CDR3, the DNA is TGTGCCTGGAGTTTAGCTCCTGGGGCCAACGTCCTGACTTTC.

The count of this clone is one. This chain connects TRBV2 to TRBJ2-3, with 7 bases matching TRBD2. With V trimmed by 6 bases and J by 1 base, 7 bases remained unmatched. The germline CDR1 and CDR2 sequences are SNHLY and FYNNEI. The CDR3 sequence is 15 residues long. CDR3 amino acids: CASSSTSRGTDTQYF. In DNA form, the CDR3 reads TGTGCCAGCAGCTCGACTAGCCGGGGCACAGATACGCAGTATTTT.

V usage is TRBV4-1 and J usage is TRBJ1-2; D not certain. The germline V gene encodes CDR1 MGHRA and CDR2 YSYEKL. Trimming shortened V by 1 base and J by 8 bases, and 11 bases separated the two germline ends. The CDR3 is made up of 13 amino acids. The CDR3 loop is CASSQGPRGGYTF. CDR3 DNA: TGCGCCAGCAGCCAAGGGCCTCGCGGGGGCTACACCTTC.

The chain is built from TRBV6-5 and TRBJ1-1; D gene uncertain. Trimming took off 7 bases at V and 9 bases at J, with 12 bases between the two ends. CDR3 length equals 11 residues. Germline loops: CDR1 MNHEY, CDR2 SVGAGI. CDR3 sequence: CASILRDKAFF. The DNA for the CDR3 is TGTGCCAGCATTCTCCGGGATAAAGCTTTCTTT.

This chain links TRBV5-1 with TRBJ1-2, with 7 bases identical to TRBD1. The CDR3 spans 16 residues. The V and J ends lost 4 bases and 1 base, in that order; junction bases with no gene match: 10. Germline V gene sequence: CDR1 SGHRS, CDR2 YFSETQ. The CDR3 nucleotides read TGCGCCAGCAGCCAAACCGGGGACAGCAATAACTATGGCTACACCTTC. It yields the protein CASSQTGDSNNYGYTF.

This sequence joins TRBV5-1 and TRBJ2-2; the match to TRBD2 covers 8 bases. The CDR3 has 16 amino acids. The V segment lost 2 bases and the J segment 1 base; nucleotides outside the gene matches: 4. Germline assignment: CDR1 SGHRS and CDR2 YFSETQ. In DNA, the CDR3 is TGCGCCAGCAGCTTCCCGGGACTAGAGAACACCGGGGAGCTGTTTTTT. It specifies CASSFPGLENTGELFF.

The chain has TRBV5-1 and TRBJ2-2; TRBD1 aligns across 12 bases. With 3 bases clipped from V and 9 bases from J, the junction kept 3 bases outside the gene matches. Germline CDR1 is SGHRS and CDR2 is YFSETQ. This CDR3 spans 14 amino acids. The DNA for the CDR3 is TGCGCCAGCAGCTGGGGACAGGGGGCGCGGGAGCTGTTTTTT. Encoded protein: CASSWGQGARELFF.

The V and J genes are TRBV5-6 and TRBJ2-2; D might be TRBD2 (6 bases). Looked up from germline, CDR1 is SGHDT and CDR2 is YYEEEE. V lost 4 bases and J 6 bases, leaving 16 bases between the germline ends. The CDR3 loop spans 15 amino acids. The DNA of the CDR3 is TGTGCCAGCAGCCCCGGCCCCTGGAGGGCCGGGGAGCTGTTTTTT. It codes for CASSPGPWRAGELFF.

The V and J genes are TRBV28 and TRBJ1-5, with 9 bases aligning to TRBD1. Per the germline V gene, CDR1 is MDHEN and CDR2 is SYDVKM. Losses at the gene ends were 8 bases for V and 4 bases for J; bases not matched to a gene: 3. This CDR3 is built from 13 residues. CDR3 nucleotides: TGTGCCAGCGCGGGACAGGGTAATCAGCCCCAGCATTTT. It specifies CASAGQGNQPQHF.

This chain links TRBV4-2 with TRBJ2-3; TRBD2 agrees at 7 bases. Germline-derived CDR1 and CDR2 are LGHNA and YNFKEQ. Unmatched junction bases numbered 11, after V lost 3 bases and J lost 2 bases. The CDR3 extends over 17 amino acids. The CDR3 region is CASSQLGSGIDTDTQYF. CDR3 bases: TGTGCCAGCAGCCAGCTGGGAAGCGGGATCGACACAGATACGCAGTATTTT.

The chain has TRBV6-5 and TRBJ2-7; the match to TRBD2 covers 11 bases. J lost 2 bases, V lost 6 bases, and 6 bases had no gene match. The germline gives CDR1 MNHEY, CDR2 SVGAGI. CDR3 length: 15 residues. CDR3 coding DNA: TGTGCCAGCAGGGAGACTAGCGGGGTCCCCTACGAGCAGTACTTC. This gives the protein CASRETSGVPYEQYF.

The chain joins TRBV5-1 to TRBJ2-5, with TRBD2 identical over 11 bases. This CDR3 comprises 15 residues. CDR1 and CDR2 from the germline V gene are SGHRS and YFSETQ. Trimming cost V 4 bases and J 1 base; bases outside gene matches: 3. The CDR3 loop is CASSKGLAVQETQYF. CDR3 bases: TGCGCCAGCAGCAAGGGACTAGCGGTCCAAGAGACCCAGTACTTC.